Below, one T cell receptor beta chain is given with its context. The data derive from a study of blood T cell repertoires in COVID-19. Clones were sequenced by immunoSEQ multiplex PCR, and TCRdb holds only the in-frame ones, with some missing. The data contain 140,000 or so clones, roughly 89% of them seen just once; the ten biggest clones take up about 8.9%. The sequenced sample consisted of peripheral blood. The source is a man aged 25-40 years with COVID-19, enrolled during active disease.

The CDR3 is CASSLGLAGAHAYNEQFF. CDR3 DNA: TGTGCCAGCAGCTTAGGGCTAGCGGGAGCCCATGCCTACAATGAGCAGTTCTTC. The rearrangement uses TRBV11-2 and TRBJ2-1; TRBD2 agrees at 10 bases. This CDR3 contains 18 residues. Trimming removed 1 base from V and 2 bases from J; junction bases left unmatched: 8. From germline, CDR1 is SGHAT and CDR2 FQNNGV.